This paragraph covers one T cell receptor (beta chain) sequence. The assay was immunoSEQ multiplex PCR, and TCRdb's table has in-frame clones only and misses some. The repertoire holds about 53,000 clones, with less than 85% as singletons. The entry originates in a study of OX40 agonist ivuxolimab in advanced cancers. Trimming took 6 bases from V and 6 from J, leaving 21 bases between them. This CDR3 is built from 16 residues. Germline V lookup: CDR1 MDHEN, CDR2 SYDVKM. This sequence originates from an adult with an advanced solid tumor such as melanoma, head and neck, liver or kidney cancer. The chain links TRBV28 to TRBJ1-5; D remains unclear. This material consisted of CD4+ or CD8+ T cells sorted from blood, taken in a trial of the OX40 agonist ivuxolimab. CDR3 loop: CASRNPGHLPGQPQHF. The CDR3 DNA sequence: TGTGCCAGCAGAAACCCCGGGCATCTGCCTGGTCAGCCCCAGCATTTT.